This section outlines one T cell receptor (beta chain) sequence together with its context. The target antigen is unknown. The data were obtained in a study of T cell responses to AZD1222 COVID-19 vaccine. Study-level results: Repertoires were obtained only post-peak T cell response.

Using immunoSEQ multiplex PCR, the repertoire was profiled, and TCRdb retains in-frame clones only, with some absent. The data show approximately 100,000 clones, 85% to 90% seen once. This CDR3 is 16 amino acids long. The germline V and J ends were trimmed by 0 bases and 5 bases, with 14 bases remaining between them. Germline V gives CDR1 MNHEY, CDR2 SVGAGI. The receptor comes from an adult in good health. The starting material was peripheral blood, obtained on day 0 of AZD1222 vaccination. The chain joins TRBV6-5 to TRBJ2-1; D gene uncertain. The CDR3 spells CASSYSGGLAHNEQFF. The DNA of the CDR3 is TGTGCCAGCAGTTACTCGGGTGGTTTGGCCCACAATGAGCAGTTCTTC.